The subject of this entry is one T cell receptor (beta chain). Its antigen is unidentified. The data were obtained in a study of monozygotic twins with inflammatory bowel disease. Overall study findings and caveats: The authors found no support for a single strong IBD-associated signal or clonotype.

Per the germline V gene, CDR1 is SEHNR and CDR2 is FQNEAQ (reference sequence). This CDR3 contains 15 residues. From whole blood, total RNA was isolated without any sorting of T cells. Each CDR3 protein gets one entry in TCRdb, which reprocessed the 5' RACE reads and gives no DNA. This listing includes 150,000 to 200,000 distinct CDR3 sequences. The source material was blood. This receptor was identified in a human donor with ulcerative colitis or Crohn's disease, or a healthy co-twin of an affected twin (not recorded which). The chain combines TRBV7-9 with TRBJ1-1; checking the TCRdb D call of TRBD1 is not possible without DNA. CDR3 region: CASSPNRALNTEAFF. The full variable domain, completed using reference TRBV7-9 and TRBJ1-1, is DTGVSQNPRHKITKRGQNVTFRCDPISEHNRLYWYRQTLGQGPEFLTYFQNEAQLEKSRLLSDRFSAERPKGSFSTLEIQRTEQGDSAMYLCASSPNRALNTEAFFGQGTRLTVV.